The T cell receptor beta chain described here comes from a study of shared clonotypes between healthy human individuals. Study context: CD4 naive and CD4 memory each took three plates per donor, while CD8 naive took two and CD8 memory one.

Assay used: immunoSEQ multiplex PCR; TCRdb lists only in-frame clones, some missing. The table has about 2.4 million clones, 93% seen once. This sequence was found in a man between 18 and 29 years old in good health. Some clones in this sample may be carry-over from other donors' samples. The source material was naive CD4+ T cells from PBMCs. Subset here: CD45RA+ positively selected.

This CDR3 is CASGLGGVYNEQFF. CDR3 in DNA: TGCGCCAGTGGGCTAGGGGGAGTATACAATGAGCAGTTCTTC. The chain links TRBV5-1 to TRBJ2-1, with D possibly being TRBD1 (6 bases). Germline V gene lookup returns CDR1 SGHRS and CDR2 YFSETQ. The CDR3 has 14 amino acids. V gave up 8 bases and J gave up 4 bases, with 16 bases separating them.